The rows below give T cell receptor beta chains drawn from one sample of a study of T-cell memory formation after mild COVID-19. One entry per CDR3 protein, called by TCRdb with MiXCR from the 5' RACE reads. This table has about 430,000 distinct CDR3 sequences, over 15% appearing once. The specimen sequenced was PBMCs or a T cell subset sorted from them (not recorded which). These receptors came from a man between 18 and 35 years old who had mild COVID-19 (a few samples of this study predate the infection). Cell type and time point are not known. The CDR3 runs from the conserved cysteine through the conserved F or W. D genes are given only for firm matches. Rows give clone size only sometimes, using once, few, many, or a class for an expanded clone.

TRBJ2-5,TRBV10-3,TRBD2,few,CAISSGLAGGETQYF,TGTGCCATCAGCTCCGGACTAGCGGGCGGTGAGACCCAGTACTTC
TRBJ2-1,TRBV4-1,TRBD2,.,CASSPFAGTSGYNEQFF,TGCGCCAGCAGCCCATTCGCCGGGACTAGCGGATACAATGAGCAGTTCTTC
TRBJ2-3,TRBV4-3,.,.,CASSQGGWRGTDTQYF,TGCGCCAGCAGCCAAGGCGGTTGGCGTGGGACAGATACGCAGTATTTT
TRBJ1-4,TRBV7-2,TRBD1,.,CASSSAGGNFAEKLFF,TGTGCCAGCAGCTCCGCAGGGGGCAACTTCGCTGAAAAACTGTTTTTT
TRBJ1-2,TRBV27,TRBD1,.,CASSAQGAEGYTF,TGTGCCAGCAGTGCACAGGGGGCTGAGGGCTACACCTTC
TRBJ2-3,TRBV5-1,.,few,CASSLRLERDTQYF,TGCGCCAGCAGCTTGAGGTTGGAGCGGGATACGCAGTATTTT
TRBJ1-2,TRBV7-8,TRBD1,.,CASSLGRQGPPNYGYTF,TGTGCCAGCAGCTTAGGTAGACAGGGGCCACCTAACTATGGCTACACCTTC
TRBJ2-7,TRBV5-1,TRBD1,.,CASSQQGALSYEQYF,TGCGCCAGCAGCCAACAGGGGGCTCTGAGTTACGAGCAGTACTTC
TRBJ2-2,TRBV4-1,TRBD2,few,CASSQLAGTNTGELFF,TGCGCCAGCAGCCAGCTAGCGGGGACGAACACCGGGGAGCTGTTTTTT
TRBJ2-1,TRBV5-5,.,once,CASSFRQGLSYNEQFF,TGTGCCAGCAGCTTTAGGCAGGGTTTGAGTTACAATGAGCAGTTCTTC
TRBJ2-7,TRBV7-8,.,.,CASSLAGAAPSYEQYF,TGTGCCAGCAGCTTAGCCGGGGCGGCACCTTCCTACGAGCAGTACTTC
TRBJ1-1,TRBV15,.,few,CATSRESGLNTEAFF,TGTGCCACCAGCAGAGAATCGGGGCTTAACACTGAAGCTTTCTTT
TRBJ2-5,TRBV30,.,.,CAWIAGPFQETQYF,TGTGCCTGGATAGCCGGCCCCTTCCAAGAGACCCAGTACTTC
TRBJ2-5,TRBV20-1,.,few,CSARSLGAYQETQYF,TGCAGTGCTAGATCCCTTGGGGCATACCAAGAGACCCAGTACTTC
TRBJ2-3,TRBV7-2,.,few,CASSFFRGDTQYF,TGTGCCAGCAGCTTTTTCAGGGGAGATACGCAGTATTTT
TRBJ2-5,TRBV20-1,TRBD2,.,CSARGTLAGGPWETQYF,TGCAGTGCTAGGGGGACCCTAGCGGGGGGGCCATGGGAGACCCAGTACTTC
TRBJ2-5,TRBV5-1,TRBD2,many,CASSLEAGTRETQYF,TGCGCCAGCAGCTTGGAAGCGGGGACTCGAGAGACCCAGTACTTC
TRBJ1-6,TRBV18,.,.,CASSPGGDSPLHF,TGTGCCAGCTCACCAGGCGGGGACTCACCCCTCCACTTT
TRBJ2-2,TRBV6-6,TRBD2,few,CASVPGLNTGELFF,TGTGCCAGCGTTCCGGGACTAAACACCGGGGAGCTGTTTTTT
TRBJ2-3,TRBV5-6,.,many,CASSLRGYTDTQYF,TGTGCCAGCAGCTTGAGGGGATACACAGATACGCAGTATTTT
TRBJ1-5,TRBV6-5,.,few,CASSYTGTANQPQHF,TGTGCCAGCAGTTACACCGGGACGGCCAATCAGCCCCAGCATTTT
TRBJ2-7,TRBV4-3,TRBD2,few,CASSQGPGLAYEQYF,TGCGCCAGCAGCCAAGGCCCGGGACTAGCGTACGAGCAGTACTTC
TRBJ1-4,TRBV12-3/TRBV12-4,TRBD1,few,CASTSTGLVPNEKLFF,TGTGCCAGCACCTCGACAGGGCTGGTCCCTAATGAAAAACTGTTTTTT
TRBJ1-2,TRBV20-1,.,.,CSARTGARYGYTF,TGCAGTGCTAGGACGGGGGCGCGATATGGCTACACCTTC
TRBJ1-6,TRBV7-2,TRBD1,.,CASSVSGQENSPLHF,TGTGCCAGCAGCGTTTCCGGACAGGAGAATTCACCCCTCCACTTT
TRBJ1-1,TRBV6-5,.,.,CASRSGSRAEAFF,TGTGCCAGCAGATCTGGGAGCCGCGCTGAAGCTTTCTTT
TRBJ2-7,TRBV20-1,.,.,CSARDYSQGRSYEQYF,TGCAGTGCTAGAGACTACTCACAGGGGAGGTCCTACGAGCAGTACTTC
TRBJ2-7,TRBV6-6,.,few,CASRWALESEQYF,TGTGCCAGCAGATGGGCCCTCGAGAGCGAGCAGTACTTC
TRBJ2-3,TRBV5-1,.,few,CASSLDGVGTDTQYF,TGCGCCAGCAGCTTGGATGGGGTAGGGACAGATACGCAGTATTTT
TRBJ2-3,TRBV5-1,TRBD1,few,CASTRDRASTDTQYF,TGCGCCAGCACGAGGGACAGGGCAAGCACAGATACGCAGTATTTT
TRBJ2-2,TRBV6-6,.,.,CATQWTLNTGELFF,TGTGCCACCCAATGGACACTGAACACCGGGGAGCTGTTTTTT
TRBJ2-7,TRBV4-2,TRBD2,.,CASSQDETSGGVEQYF,TGTGCCAGCAGCCAAGATGAGACTAGCGGGGGAGTAGAGCAGTACTTC
TRBJ2-3,TRBV5-1,.,.,CASSLGAQERTDTQYF,TGCGCCAGCAGCTTGGGTGCACAGGAACGCACAGATACGCAGTATTTT
TRBJ2-7,TRBV23-1,.,.,CASSPTPWGPWTASYEQYF,TGCGCCAGCAGTCCCACACCATGGGGACCCTGGACAGCCTCCTACGAGCAGTACTTC
TRBJ1-4,TRBV20-1,TRBD1,few,CSARMGQVDEKLFF,TGCAGTGCTAGAATGGGACAGGTTGATGAAAAACTGTTTTTT
TRBJ2-5,TRBV20-1,.,many,CSARPGHLQETQYF,TGCAGTGCTAGACCGGGACACCTCCAAGAGACCCAGTACTTC
TRBJ2-5,TRBV11-2,.,.,CASRRTGTDLETQYF,TGTGCCAGCAGACGTACCGGGACTGACCTGGAGACCCAGTACTTC
TRBJ2-1,TRBV4-2,TRBD2,few,CASSQDLTAGGDNEQFF,TGTGCCAGCAGCCAAGACCTAACGGCGGGGGGGGACAATGAGCAGTTCTTC
TRBJ2-2,TRBV6-2/TRBV6-3,TRBD2,many,CASSPQPGLAGVPTGELFF,TGTGCCAGCAGCCCACAACCTGGACTAGCGGGGGTACCCACCGGGGAGCTGTTTTTT
TRBJ2-1,TRBV5-1,.,few,CASSLTGKEQFF,TGCGCCAGCAGCTTGACCGGGAAGGAGCAGTTCTTC
TRBJ2-2,TRBV11-2,.,few,CASSLGGILRGELFF,TGTGCCAGCAGCCTAGGCGGGATCCTCCGCGGGGAGCTGTTTTTT
TRBJ1-2,TRBV5-1,.,few,CASSLHPEGGYTF,TGCGCCAGCAGCCTCCATCCCGAGGGTGGCTACACCTTC
TRBJ1-1,TRBV7-2,.,.,CASSLNPGNTEAFF,TGTGCCAGCAGCTTAAATCCAGGGAACACTGAAGCTTTCTTT
TRBJ2-1,TRBV24-1,.,.,CATSDGDLNEQFF,TGTGCCACCAGTGACGGGGACCTCAATGAGCAGTTCTTC
TRBJ2-4,TRBV2,TRBD2,few,CASSEPQSGGGWNIQYF,TGTGCCAGCAGTGAACCCCAAAGTGGGGGGGGTTGGAACATTCAGTACTTC
TRBJ2-1,TRBV4-3,TRBD1,few,CASSHSFPGQGVNEQFF,TGCGCCAGCAGCCACTCCTTCCCGGGACAGGGCGTCAATGAGCAGTTCTTC
TRBJ1-2,TRBV25-1,.,few,CASSEPGMPYGYTF,TGTGCCAGCAGTGAACCCGGGATGCCCTATGGCTACACCTTC
TRBJ1-5,TRBV12-3/TRBV12-4,.,.,CASSLRGQNQPQHF,TGTGCCAGCAGTTTACGGGGCCAAAATCAGCCCCAGCATTTT
TRBJ1-2,TRBV5-8,.,.,CASSYTRRTF,TGTGCCAGCAGCTATACTCGGCGCACCTTC
TRBJ2-1,TRBV7-8,TRBD2,few,CASSSYRAGTRGNEQFF,TGTGCCAGCAGCTCCTATCGAGCCGGGACTAGAGGCAATGAGCAGTTCTTC
TRBJ1-3,TRBV29-1,.,.,CSVAKDGSGNTIYF,TGCAGCGTTGCGAAAGACGGGTCTGGAAACACCATATATTTT
TRBJ1-1,TRBV14,TRBD1,few,CATGGHLNTEAFF,TGTGCCACAGGGGGCCACCTGAACACTGAAGCTTTCTTT
TRBJ2-1,TRBV10-3,.,many,CAISDGTAYNEQFF,TGTGCCATCAGTGACGGGACGGCTTACAATGAGCAGTTCTTC
TRBJ2-3,TRBV3-1,.,few,CASSQVGGFTDTQYF,TGTGCCAGCAGCCAAGTCGGGGGATTCACAGATACGCAGTATTTT